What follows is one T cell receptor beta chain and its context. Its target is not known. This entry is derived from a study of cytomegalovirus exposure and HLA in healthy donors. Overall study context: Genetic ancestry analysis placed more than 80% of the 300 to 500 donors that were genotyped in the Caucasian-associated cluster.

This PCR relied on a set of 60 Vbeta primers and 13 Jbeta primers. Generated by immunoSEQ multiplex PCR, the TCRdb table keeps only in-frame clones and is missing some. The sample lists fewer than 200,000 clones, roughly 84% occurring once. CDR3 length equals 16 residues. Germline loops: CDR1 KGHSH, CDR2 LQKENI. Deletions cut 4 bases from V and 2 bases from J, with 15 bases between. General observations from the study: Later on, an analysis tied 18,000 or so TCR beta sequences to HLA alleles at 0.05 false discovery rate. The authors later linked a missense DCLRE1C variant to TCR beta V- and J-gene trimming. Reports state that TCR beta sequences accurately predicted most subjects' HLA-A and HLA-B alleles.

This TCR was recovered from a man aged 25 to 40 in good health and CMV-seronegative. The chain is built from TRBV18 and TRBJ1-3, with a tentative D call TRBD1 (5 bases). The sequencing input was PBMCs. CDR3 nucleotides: TGTGCCAGCTCACAAATATGGGACTTCACTGGAAACACCATATATTTT. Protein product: CASSQIWDFTGNTIYF.